This section outlines one T cell receptor beta chain sequence together with its context. Antigen: not known. This sample is drawn from a study of vaccination and CD4 T cells after COVID-19. The overall study: A CEFX pool, an HIV-1 Nef pool, or no peptide went to control cultures.

Cultured CD4+ T-cell DNA underwent Oncomine TCR Beta short-read sequencing. Someone extracted genomic DNA from cultured CD4+ T cells. Using its own MiXCR run on the PCR reads, TCRdb lists one record per CDR3 protein. The sample contains over 12,000 distinct CDR3 sequences, approximately 50% of which appear only once. This sample's treatment: approximately 9-day PBMC culture with coronavirus spike peptide pools or control peptides (ViraFEST assay). Antigen-specific T cell expansion with peptide pools preceded TCR sequencing in the ViraFEST approach. CDR1 MNHEY and CDR2 SMNVEV come from the germline V gene (reference sequence). V lost 6 bases and J lost 6, with 13 bases in between. This CDR3 spans 13 amino acids. Overall study findings and caveats: For SARS-CoV-2-reactive clonotypes, the median went from approximately 21 to 38, a nonsignificant increase.

V gene TRBV27 combines with J gene TRBJ2-3; maybe TRBD2 (7 bases). This receptor was obtained from a human donor with COVID-19. The input for sequencing was cultured CD4+ T cells from blood, taken after SARS-CoV-2 vaccination. CDR3 nucleotides: TGTGCCAGCAGACGGGGGGCGGGGGATACGCAGTATTTT. Amino acid sequence: CASRRGAGDTQYF.